The 22 T cell receptor beta chains given below trace back to one sample, sequenced in a study of CD8+ T cells in alopecia areata. Noted treatment: oral pan-JAK inhibitor, 5-10 mg twice daily. The sequencing template was cDNA reverse transcribed from extracted RNA. Assay: immunoSEQ multiplex PCR; the TCRdb copy retains only in-frame clones and omits some. The sample yields 200,000 or so clones, about three fifths seen once. This material consisted of CD4+ T cells sorted from blood, taken at week 24, from a patient treated with tofacitinib. The receptors derive from a human donor with alopecia areata.

The chain carries TRBV30 and TRBJ1-2; no definite D call. V gave up 0 bases and J gave up 8 bases, with 7 bases separating them. Germline V gene data show CDR1 as GTSNPN and CDR2 as SVGIG (reference sequence). The length of the CDR3 is 11 residues. The CDR3 region is CAWSVNPGYTF. CDR3 DNA sequence: TGTGCCTGGAGTGTAAATCCCGGCTACACCTTC.

On this clone: The same CDR3 can be traced to other DNA sequences in this sample. The J gene is TRBJ1-3, the V gene TRBV5-1, with D hard to call. CDR1 is SGHRS and CDR2 is YFSETQ in the germline V gene. V shed 0 bases and J shed 0 bases, with 4 bases lying between them. The CDR3 loop spans 14 amino acids. The CDR3 reads CASSLAGSGNTIYF. The CDR3 DNA sequence: TGCGCCAGCAGCTTGGCAGGCTCTGGAAACACCATATATTTT.

This chain connects TRBV5-1 to TRBJ2-2, with a weak D call TRBD1 (6 bases). There are 15 residues in the CDR3. The germline gives CDR1 SGHRS, CDR2 YFSETQ. V was clipped by 4 bases and J by 4 bases, with 14 bases between them. The CDR3 bases are TGCGCCAGCAGCCCCGGACAGCAAGGCACCGGGGAGCTGTTTTTT. Its protein product is CASSPGQQGTGELFF.

This clone was seen a few times. CDR3 sequence (DNA): TGTGCCAGCAGCGACCGTGGTCGGACAGATACGCAGTATTTT. Translated, it gives CASSDRGRTDTQYF. The rearrangement links TRBV7-2 to TRBJ2-3; D ambiguous. Germline CDR1 and CDR2: SGHTA and FQGNSA. The CDR3 has 14 residues. Trimming stripped 5 bases from V and 3 bases from J, with 12 bases between.

In this sample, this clone turned up once. CDR3 sequence (DNA): TGCAGCGTTGGGACAGGGCAGCACCAAAAACTGTTTTTT. Translating it yields CSVGTGQHQKLFF. V is TRBV29-1 and J is TRBJ1-4; 8 bases map to TRBD1. Germline V gene sequence: CDR1 SQVTM, CDR2 ANQGSEA. The CDR3 spans 13 residues. Germline trimming cut 4 bases from V and 9 bases from J; bases unmatched to any gene: 7.

The chain has TRBV5-1 and TRBJ2-2; the match to TRBD2 covers 12 bases. This CDR3 has 16 residues. Germline CDR1 reads SGHRS; CDR2 reads YFSETQ. The trim removed 2 bases at V and 4 bases at J, leaving 3 bases unmatched. The chain's CDR3 is CASSLGTSGSTGELFF. In DNA, the CDR3 is TGCGCCAGCAGCTTAGGGACTAGCGGGTCCACCGGGGAGCTGTTTTTT.

The CDR3 here is CSAGQKANYGYTF. CDR3 bases: TGCAGCGCAGGACAGAAAGCTAACTATGGCTACACCTTC. The chain is built from TRBV29-1 and TRBJ1-2; maybe TRBD1 (6 bases). The V end was cut by 7 bases, the J end by 0 bases, with 12 bases between. Germline CDR1 SQVTM, CDR2 ANQGSEA. This CDR3 region has 13 residues.

V gene TRBV7-8 combines with J gene TRBJ2-3; D gene ambiguous. V lost 4 bases and J lost 3, with 8 bases in between. The CDR3 spans 13 residues. The germline V gene has CDR1 SGHVS and CDR2 FQNEAQ. The CDR3 here is CASSSPGTDTQYF. Here the CDR3 DNA reads TGTGCCAGCAGCTCCCCGGGTACAGATACGCAGTATTTT.

This clone was detected only a few times. The V and J genes are TRBV7-3 and TRBJ2-7; D not certain. Germline V gives CDR1 SGHTA, CDR2 FQGTGA. This CDR3 is built from 13 residues. V gave up 4 bases and J gave up 5 bases, with 12 bases separating them. In nucleotides, the CDR3 is TGTGCCAGCAGCTCAGTGGTTGGGGACGAGCAGTACTTC. The encoded protein is CASSSVVGDEQYF.

The chain carries TRBV5-4 and TRBJ2-3, with D possibly being TRBD2 (6 bases). V lost 4 bases and J lost 5, with 11 bases in between. Germline V gene data show CDR1 as SGHNT and CDR2 as YYREEE (reference sequence). There are 13 residues in the CDR3. The CDR3 protein is CASSHVAEDTQYF. The CDR3 DNA follows: TGTGCCAGCAGCCACGTAGCGGAAGATACGCAGTATTTT.

This chain links TRBV2 with TRBJ1-2, with TRBD1 matching 9 bases. The ends lost 2 bases at V and 4 bases at J; junction bases unmatched: 2. The CDR3 runs 14 residues. The germline gives CDR1 SNHLY, CDR2 FYNNEI. The CDR3 loop is CASSEQDRGYGYTF. CDR3 bases: TGTGCCAGCAGTGAACAGGACAGGGGCTATGGCTACACCTTC.

The chain combines TRBV29-1 with TRBJ1-3; no clear D. Germline assignment: CDR1 SQVTM and CDR2 ANQGSEA. V gave up 0 bases and J gave up 0 bases, with 9 bases separating them. This CDR3 contains 15 residues. DNA for the CDR3: TGCAGCGTTGAAGATAGGCTGATCTCTGGAAACACCATATATTTT. Protein product: CSVEDRLISGNTIYF.

V gene TRBV27 combines with J gene TRBJ1-5; D gene ambiguous. The CDR3 spans 14 residues. The germline gives CDR1 MNHEY, CDR2 SMNVEV (reference sequence). The V and J ends lost 5 bases and 7 bases respectively, with 15 bases between them. CDR3 sequence: CASSLRRVSQPQHF. DNA for the CDR3: TGTGCCAGCAGTCTTCGACGCGTGAGCCAGCCCCAGCATTTT.

This rearrangement joins TRBV4-3 to TRBJ2-7; no firm D call. The CDR3 contains 16 residues. The V gene's germline CDR1 is LGHNA and CDR2 YSLEER. V lost 1 base and J 3 bases, leaving 16 bases between the germline ends. The CDR3 reads CASSQAAAGARYEQYF. In nucleotides, the CDR3 is TGCGCCAGCAGCCAAGCCGCAGCCGGAGCTCGCTACGAGCAGTACTTC.

V and J are TRBV7-2 and TRBJ2-2; a possible D gene is TRBD2 (6 bases). V was pared by 5 bases and J by 6 bases, with 16 bases between. Germline CDR1 SGHTA, CDR2 FQGNSA. CDR3 size: 15 residues. CDR3 nucleotides: TGTGCCAGCAGCGCGGACGGACTACCACCCGGGGAGCTGTTTTTT. Encoded protein: CASSADGLPPGELFF.

The V and J genes are TRBV4-1 and TRBJ1-5; D not certain. Germline V CDR1 and CDR2: MGHRA, YSYEKL. Trimming took off 1 base at V and 3 bases at J, with 7 bases between the two ends. This CDR3 has 14 residues. CDR3 sequence: CASSQGEFNQPQHF. Here the CDR3 DNA reads TGCGCCAGCAGCCAAGGGGAGTTCAATCAGCCCCAGCATTTT.

This clone was counted between two and nine times. The chain links TRBV10-3 to TRBJ2-3, with D hard to call. CDR3 length equals 11 residues. The V end was cut by 4 bases, the J end by 4 bases, with 3 bases between. Germline lookup yields CDR1 ENHRY and CDR2 SYGVKD. CDR3 amino acids: CAISGSDTQYF. Written as DNA, the CDR3 is TGTGCCATCAGTGGGTCAGATACGCAGTATTTT.

With regard to this clone: The CDR3 does not end in the conserved phenylalanine or tryptophan, so this is likely a read error. It is unclear where the CDR3 begins or ends on the DNA, so no DNA is shown, and the CDR3 is as TCRdb lists it. The chain employs TRBV6-6 and TRBJ1-4; the table's D gene call, TRBD1, was not cross checked with the DNA. The CDR3 totals 13 residues, both ends included. Germline CDR1 is MNHNY and CDR2 is SVGAGI (reference sequence). CDR3 loop: CASSSGQGGLRTL.

This sequence joins TRBV30 and TRBJ2-3; 7 nucleotides line up with TRBD2. V shed 5 bases, J shed 0 bases, and the junction held 8 bases outside the gene matches. The length of the CDR3 is 15 residues. Per germline, CDR1 GTSNPN and CDR2 SVGIG (reference sequence). The DNA for the CDR3 is TGTGCCTGGGATAGCGGGTATACTAGCACAGATACGCAGTATTTT. Translation gives CAWDSGYTSTDTQYF.

This clone was found a few times. The chain couples TRBV2 to TRBJ1-1; D might be TRBD1 (6 bases). This CDR3 has 13 amino acids. The germline V gene has CDR1 SNHLY and CDR2 FYNNEI. V was shortened by 11 bases and J by 1 base, with 14 bases between the two germline ends. The CDR3 protein is CACGGQPNTEAFF. DNA of the CDR3: TGTGCCTGTGGGGGCCAGCCGAACACTGAAGCTTTCTTT.

This clone appeared many times. The chain has TRBV27 and TRBJ2-3; 12 nucleotides align to TRBD2. Looked up from germline, CDR1 is MNHEY and CDR2 is SMNVEV (reference sequence). V trimming: 6 bases; J trimming: 2 bases; junction bases outside the gene matches: 3. The CDR3 runs to 15 residues. CDR3 protein: CASSLAGGVTDTQYF. In nucleotides, the CDR3 is TGTGCCAGCAGCCTAGCGGGGGGGGTCACAGATACGCAGTATTTT.

This clone was detected a few times. The chain joins TRBV9 to TRBJ1-3; D perhaps matches TRBD1 (5 bases). Trimming removed 0 bases from V and 3 bases from J, with 10 bases in between. CDR1 is SGDLS, CDR2 YYNGEE, per germline. This CDR3 region has 15 residues. CDR3 sequence (DNA): TGTGCCAGCAGCGTAGAGACAGTCGGTGGAAACACCATATATTTT. It is translated as CASSVETVGGNTIYF.